Presented here are 24 T cell receptor beta chains from one specimen sequenced in a study of blood T cells in healthy people across ages. A second roughly 7 to 12 cycle PCR used barcoded and J-beta primers. TCRdb used MiXCR to reprocess the 5' RACE reads, holding one entry per CDR3 protein. The top ten clones hold 23% of a sample with fewer than 2,000,000 distinct CDR3 sequences, about two fifths of them seen once. The sample taken for sequencing was blood. All receptors derive from a human donor in good health.

This clonotype was picked up a small number of times. The chain has TRBV20-1 and TRBJ2-1; 9 bases agree with TRBD2. The CDR3 has 14 amino acids. V trimming: 1 base; J trimming: 9 bases; junction bases outside the gene matches: 7. Germline V gene sequence: CDR1 DFQATT, CDR2 SNEGSKA (reference sequence). The DNA for the CDR3 is TGCAGTGCTAGAGTTGGACTAGCGTGGGGTGAGCAGTTCTTC. Translated: CSARVGLAWGEQFF.

The J gene is TRBJ1-6, the V gene TRBV7-3; 8 nucleotides agree with TRBD1. The CDR3 sequence is 15 residues long. V shed 5 bases, J shed 11 bases, and the junction held 11 bases outside the gene matches. Germline CDR1 reads SGHTA; CDR2 reads FQGTGA. DNA for the CDR3: TGTGCCAGCAGCCCAACAGGGGGTCTGCTCCCACCCCTCCACTTT. Translation gives CASSPTGGLLPPLHF.

The chain links TRBV11-1 to TRBJ2-7; 11 bases map to TRBD2. The CDR3 has 18 amino acids. The germline V gene encodes CDR1 SGHAT and CDR2 FQDESV (reference sequence). Germline trimming cut 0 bases from V and 1 base from J; bases unmatched to any gene: 8. The CDR3 bases are TGTGCCAGCAGCTTAGCCGATGTGGGACTAGCGGTTTCCTACGAGCAGTACTTC. The encoded protein is CASSLADVGLAVSYEQYF.

This clonotype was observed many times. This chain connects TRBV29-1 to TRBJ2-1; 15 bases are shared with TRBD2. CDR1 is SQVTM, CDR2 ANQGSEA, per germline. Trimming cost V 6 bases and J 6 bases; bases outside gene matches: 18. The CDR3 spans 19 residues. The DNA of the CDR3 is TGCAGCGTCTGGACAGGGCGGCGGACTAGCGGGGGGGCCCGCAATGAGCAGTTCTTC. Its translation: CSVWTGRRTSGGARNEQFF.

This clonotype was observed a few times. The gene calls are TRBV20-1 and TRBJ1-2; 8 nucleotides line up with TRBD1. Germline V gene sequence: CDR1 DFQATT, CDR2 SNEGSKA (reference sequence). This CDR3 has 15 residues. The V gene end was trimmed by 6 bases and the J gene end by 8 bases; junction bases not matched to a gene: 17. The CDR3 DNA reads TGCAGTGCCCCAGTACGGCAGGGGGCTCGTATGGGCTACACCTTC. Translated: CSAPVRQGARMGYTF.

This chain uses TRBV6-5 with TRBJ1-1; the D gene is possibly TRBD1 (5 bases). Trimming pared 5 bases from V and 10 bases from J, leaving 23 bases between. This CDR3 has 15 residues. The germline CDR1 and CDR2 sequences are MNHEY and SVGAGI. The CDR3 sequence: CASSPLRDAKPSAFF. CDR3 coding DNA: TGTGCCAGCAGTCCGCTAAGGGACGCAAAACCGTCAGCTTTCTTT.

Worth noting for this clonotype: At one end, the junction sequence differs from germline, possibly due to a read error. V gene TRBV6-5 combines with J gene TRBJ1-4; tentative D call: TRBD1 (6 bases). The CDR3 has 16 amino acids. Germline V gene sequence: CDR1 MNHEY, CDR2 SVGAGI. The CDR3 sequence: CASTYNKGGVREKLFF. As DNA, the CDR3 is TGTGCCAGCACTTACAATAAGGGGGGAGTGAGAGAAAAACTGTTTTTT.

With respect to this clonotype: At one boundary the junction diverges from the germline segment, which might be a read error. The J gene is TRBJ2-3, the V gene TRBV12-3 or TRBV12-4; D ambiguous. This CDR3 comprises 14 residues. The DNA of the CDR3 is TGTGCCAGCAGTTTAGACGCCAGCACAGATGCGCAGTATTTT. This encodes CASSLDASTDAQYF.

A few counts support this clonotype. The chain employs TRBV29-1 and TRBJ2-2; tentatively, D is TRBD1 (5 bases). This CDR3 spans 13 amino acids. V lost 4 bases and J 4 bases, leaving 10 bases between the germline ends. The germline CDR1 and CDR2 sequences are SQVTM and ANQGSEA. CDR3 in amino acids: CSVGSDSTGELFF. The CDR3, as DNA: TGCAGCGTTGGAAGTGACAGCACCGGGGAGCTGTTTTTT.

This clonotype came up once. V and J are TRBV7-3 and TRBJ1-1; possibly TRBD1 for D (6 bases). Germline V gene data show CDR1 as SGHTA and CDR2 as FQGTGA. The CDR3 contains 14 residues. Trimming stripped 1 base from V and 7 bases from J, with 13 bases between. CDR3 amino acids: CASSLSAGANEAFF. CDR3 in DNA: TGTGCCAGCAGCTTAAGTGCAGGGGCTAATGAAGCTTTCTTT.

This chain links TRBV2 with TRBJ1-2; D remains unclear. V gave up 2 bases and J gave up 3 bases, with 7 bases separating them. The CDR3 spans 13 residues. Looked up from germline, CDR1 is SNHLY and CDR2 is FYNNEI. CDR3 sequence (DNA): TGTGCCAGCAGTGAACTTCGGCACTATGGCTACACCTTC. Residues: CASSELRHYGYTF.

On this clonotype: The junction departs from the called germline gene at one end, perhaps through a read error. The CDR3 nucleotides read TGTGCCGGCAGCTTAGGGGGACAGTTGTACGAGCAGTACTTC. This encodes CAGSLGGQLYEQYF. The genes are TRBV13 and TRBJ2-4; 7 bases agree with TRBD1. TRBJ2-7 matches the DNA end more closely, so the J call is doubtful. Germline V gives CDR1 PRHDT, CDR2 FYEKMQ (reference sequence). There are 14 residues in the CDR3.

This clonotype appeared a few times. V gene TRBV7-9 combines with J gene TRBJ2-1; D ambiguous. This CDR3 is built from 14 residues. CDR1 is SEHNR, CDR2 FQNEAQ, per germline (reference sequence). V shed 5 bases and J shed 4 bases, with 12 bases lying between them. The CDR3 spells CASSPGAKYNEQFF. The DNA of the CDR3 is TGTGCCAGCAGCCCCGGAGCGAAGTACAATGAGCAGTTCTTC.

On this clonotype itself: A junction end diverges from the germline sequence, so it may reflect a read error. The CDR3 loop is CANSFPYQETQYF. The DNA of the CDR3 is TGTGCCAACAGCTTCCCCTACCAAGAGACCCAGTACTTC. The chain links TRBV7-2 to TRBJ2-5; no definite D call. Germline V gene sequence: CDR1 SGHTA, CDR2 FQGNSA. This CDR3 has 13 amino acids.

The chain carries TRBV11-2 and TRBJ2-1; D unclear. Germline V lookup: CDR1 SGHAT, CDR2 FQNNGV. The V end was cut by 0 bases, the J end by 10 bases, with 13 bases between. This CDR3 has 14 residues. CDR3 sequence (DNA): TGTGCCAGCAGCTTAGATCGAACCGCCCTAGAGCAGTTCTTC. Translating it yields CASSLDRTALEQFF. Combining the CDR3 with reference TRBV11-2 and TRBJ2-1 gives the whole variable domain EAGVAQSPRYKIIEKRQSVAFWCNPISGHATLYWYQQILGQGPKLLIQFQNNGVVDDSQLPKDRFSAERLKGVDSTLKIQPAKLEDSAVYLCASSLDRTALEQFFGPGTRLTVL.

The chain links TRBV2 to TRBJ2-5; a weak D match, TRBD2 (5 bases). The tail of the sequence fits TRBJ2-7 better, so the J call may be wrong. The germline gives CDR1 SNHLY, CDR2 FYNNEI. CDR3 size: 13 residues. CDR3 residues: CASSLGNMGEQYF. The DNA of the CDR3 is TGTGCCAGCAGTCTCGGGAACATGGGCGAGCAGTACTTC.

This clonotype was detected a few times. The V gene is TRBV5-6, the J gene TRBJ2-3, with 9 positions matching TRBD1. The CDR3 is made up of 14 amino acids. Per the germline V gene, CDR1 is SGHDT and CDR2 is YYEEEE. V lost 7 bases and J lost 2; bases outside the gene matches: 5. CDR3 in DNA: TGTGCCAGCCATGGGACAGGGTCCACAGATACGCAGTATTTT. This gives the protein CASHGTGSTDTQYF.

With regard to this clonotype: The germline gene is not matched at one end of the junction; a read error may be the cause. The chain carries TRBV20-1 and TRBJ2-3; no clear D. CDR1 and CDR2 from the germline V gene are DFQATT and SNEGSKA (reference sequence). The CDR3 runs to 15 residues. This chain's CDR3 is CSASWAVLGTDTRYF. The CDR3 DNA is TGCAGTGCTAGTTGGGCTGTCCTTGGCACAGATACGCGGTATTTT.

This clonotype showed up just a few times. The chain uses TRBV7-2 and TRBJ2-1, with no clear D. Germline V gene sequence: CDR1 SGHTA, CDR2 FQGNSA. Trimming shortened V by 3 bases and J by 5 bases, and 17 bases separated the two germline ends. This CDR3 comprises 16 residues. The CDR3 DNA is TGTGCCAGCAGCTTGTACGGCCTCGGACCTAACAATGAGCAGTTCTTC. Its translation: CASSLYGLGPNNEQFF.

The V call is TRBV7-2, the J call TRBJ2-2; the D is unclear. Trimming removed 5 bases from V and 4 bases from J, with 11 bases in between. CDR1 and CDR2 from the germline V gene are SGHTA and FQGNSA. This CDR3 contains 14 residues. The CDR3 here is CASSPRGSTGELFF. CDR3 sequence (DNA): TGTGCCAGCAGCCCACGCGGAAGCACCGGGGAGCTGTTTTTT.

The chain joins TRBV12-3 or TRBV12-4 to TRBJ1-5; TRBD1 matches at 7 bases. The CDR3 consists of 14 residues. V was clipped by 6 bases and J by 7 bases; unmatched bases: 9. CDR3 residues: CASSRQGWGQPQHF. The CDR3 DNA reads TGTGCCAGCAGCCGACAGGGATGGGGACAGCCCCAGCATTTT.

This clonotype was seen only a few times. The CDR3 reads CASSWTGGSTDTQYF. The CDR3 DNA is TGCGCCAGCAGCTGGACGGGGGGCAGCACAGATACGCAGTATTTT. The V and J genes are TRBV5-1 and TRBJ2-3, with a possible D match to TRBD2 (7 bases). The germline V gene encodes CDR1 SGHRS and CDR2 YFSETQ. The CDR3 is 15 residues long. V was pared by 3 bases and J by 0 bases, with 11 bases between.

This clonotype has only a few counts. The gene calls are TRBV4-1 and TRBJ2-7; possibly TRBD1 for D (5 bases). The CDR3 extends over 14 amino acids. Germline V gives CDR1 MGHRA, CDR2 YSYEKL. V lost 1 base and J 5 bases, leaving 12 bases between the germline ends. This CDR3 is CASSQVGRVHEQYF. CDR3 coding DNA: TGCGCCAGCAGCCAAGTCGGCAGGGTCCACGAGCAGTACTTC.

V and J are TRBV24-1 and TRBJ2-3; D ambiguous. Trimming shortened V by 10 bases and J by 6 bases, and 13 bases separated the two germline ends. Germline CDR1 is KGHDR and CDR2 is SFDVKD. This CDR3 is 12 amino acids long. The CDR3 DNA is TGTGCCACGCACTCGACCGGCGATACGCAGTATTTT. Residues: CATHSTGDTQYF.